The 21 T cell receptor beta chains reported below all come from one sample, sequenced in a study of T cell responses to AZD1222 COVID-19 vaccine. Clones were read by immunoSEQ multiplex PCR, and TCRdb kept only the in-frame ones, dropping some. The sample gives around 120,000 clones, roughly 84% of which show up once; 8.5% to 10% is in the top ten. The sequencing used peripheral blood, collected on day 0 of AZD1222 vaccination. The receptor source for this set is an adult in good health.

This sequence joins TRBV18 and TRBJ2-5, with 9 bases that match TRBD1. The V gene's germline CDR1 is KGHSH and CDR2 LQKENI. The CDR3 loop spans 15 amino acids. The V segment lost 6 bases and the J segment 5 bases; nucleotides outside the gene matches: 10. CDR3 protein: CASSPGQGDGETQYF. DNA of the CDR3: TGTGCCAGCTCGCCGGGACAGGGCGATGGGGAGACCCAGTACTTC.

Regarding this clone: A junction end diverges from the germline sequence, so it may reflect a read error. CDR3 coding DNA: TGCGCCAGCAGCCAAGCCAGGACGGCTGGTGCCAACGTCCTGACTTTC. Translated, it gives CASSQARTAGANVLTF. The J gene is TRBJ2-6, the V gene TRBV4-1; D uncertain. In germline, CDR1 is MGHRA, CDR2 YSYEKL. This CDR3 is built from 16 residues.

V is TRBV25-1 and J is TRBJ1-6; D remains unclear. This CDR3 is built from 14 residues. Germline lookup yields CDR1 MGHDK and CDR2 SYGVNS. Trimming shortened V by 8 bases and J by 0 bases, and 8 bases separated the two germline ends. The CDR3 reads CASAAVSYNSPLHF. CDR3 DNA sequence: TGTGCCAGCGCGGCAGTCTCCTATAATTCACCCCTCCACTTT. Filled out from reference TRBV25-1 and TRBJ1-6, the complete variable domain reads EADIYQTPRYLVIGTGKKITLECSQTMGHDKMYWYQQDPGMELHLIHYSYGVNSTEKGDLSSESTVSRIRTEHFPLTLESARPSHTSQYLCASAAVSYNSPLHFGNGTRLTVT.

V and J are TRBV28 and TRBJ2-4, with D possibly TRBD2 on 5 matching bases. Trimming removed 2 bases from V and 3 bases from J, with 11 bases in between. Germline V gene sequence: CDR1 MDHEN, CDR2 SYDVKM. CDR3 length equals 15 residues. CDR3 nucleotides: TGTGCCAGCAGTTTAGCGCGGGTCGGCAAAAACATTCAGTACTTC. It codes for CASSLARVGKNIQYF.

In DNA, the CDR3 is TGTGCCAGCAGCGAATGGGATAGCAATCAGCCCCAGCATTTT. Amino acids: CASSEWDSNQPQHF. V and J are TRBV9 and TRBJ1-5; D ambiguous. The V gene's germline CDR1 is SGDLS and CDR2 YYNGEE. The CDR3 contains 14 residues. The V end was cut by 3 bases, the J end by 0 bases, with 7 bases between.

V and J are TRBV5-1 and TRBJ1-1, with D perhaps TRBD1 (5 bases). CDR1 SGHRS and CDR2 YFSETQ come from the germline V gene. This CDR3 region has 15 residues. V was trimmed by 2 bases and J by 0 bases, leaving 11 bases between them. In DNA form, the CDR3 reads TGCGCCAGCAGCTTAACCGAGGGGATGAACACTGAAGCTTTCTTT. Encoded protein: CASSLTEGMNTEAFF.

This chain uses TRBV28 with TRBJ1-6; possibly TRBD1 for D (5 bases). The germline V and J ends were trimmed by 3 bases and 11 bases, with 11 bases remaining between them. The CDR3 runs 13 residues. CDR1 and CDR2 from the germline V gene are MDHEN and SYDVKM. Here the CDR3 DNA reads TGTGCCAGCAGTTTCGGGGGGGTTCCACCCCTCCACTTT. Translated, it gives CASSFGGVPPLHF.

For the CDR3, the DNA is TGTGCCAGCAGCTTATCAGAACAGGGGAGTGAAGCTTTCTTT. It is translated as CASSLSEQGSEAFF. V gene TRBV7-9 combines with J gene TRBJ1-1, with 7 bases fitting TRBD1. Germline V gene lookup returns CDR1 SEHNR and CDR2 FQNEAQ (reference sequence). V was pared by 2 bases and J by 7 bases, with 7 bases of the junction left unmatched. This CDR3 is built from 14 residues.

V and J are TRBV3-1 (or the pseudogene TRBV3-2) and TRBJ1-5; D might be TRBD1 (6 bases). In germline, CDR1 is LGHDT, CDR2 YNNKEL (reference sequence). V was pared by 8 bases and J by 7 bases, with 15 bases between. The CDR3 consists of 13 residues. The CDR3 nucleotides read TGTGCCAGCGGGGGGCTTGGCGAACAGCCCCAGCATTTT. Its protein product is CASGGLGEQPQHF.

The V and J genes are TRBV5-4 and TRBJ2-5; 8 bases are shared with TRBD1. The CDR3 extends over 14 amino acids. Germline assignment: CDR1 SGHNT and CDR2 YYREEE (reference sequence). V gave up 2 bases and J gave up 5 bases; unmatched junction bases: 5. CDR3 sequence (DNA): TGTGCCAGCAGCTTACCTGGACAGGGTGAGACCCAGTACTTC. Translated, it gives CASSLPGQGETQYF. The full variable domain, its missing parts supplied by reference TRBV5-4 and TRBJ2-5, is ETGVTQSPTHLIKTRGQQVTLRCSSQSGHNTVSWYQQALGQGPQFIFQYYREEENGRGNFPPRFSGLQFPNYSSELNVNALELDDSALYLCASSLPGQGETQYFGPGTRLLVL.

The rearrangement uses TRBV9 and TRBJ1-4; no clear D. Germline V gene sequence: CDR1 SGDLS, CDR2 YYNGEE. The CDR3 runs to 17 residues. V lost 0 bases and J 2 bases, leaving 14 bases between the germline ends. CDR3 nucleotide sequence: TGTGCCAGCAGCGTAGACGGAAGAGCGGCCACTAATGAAAAACTGTTTTTT. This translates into CASSVDGRAATNEKLFF.

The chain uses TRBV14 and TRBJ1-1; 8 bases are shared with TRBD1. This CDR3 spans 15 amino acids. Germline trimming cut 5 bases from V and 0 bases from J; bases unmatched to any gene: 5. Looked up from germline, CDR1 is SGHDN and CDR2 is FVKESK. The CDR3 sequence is CASSSQGALNTEAFF. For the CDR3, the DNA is TGTGCCAGCAGCTCGCAGGGGGCCCTGAACACTGAAGCTTTCTTT.

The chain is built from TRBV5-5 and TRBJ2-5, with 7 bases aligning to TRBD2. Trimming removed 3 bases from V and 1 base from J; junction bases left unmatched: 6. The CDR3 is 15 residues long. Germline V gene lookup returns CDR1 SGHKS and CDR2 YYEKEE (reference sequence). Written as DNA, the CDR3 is TGTGCCAGCAGCTACGGGGGAGGGCCCCAAGAGACCCAGTACTTC. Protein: CASSYGGGPQETQYF.

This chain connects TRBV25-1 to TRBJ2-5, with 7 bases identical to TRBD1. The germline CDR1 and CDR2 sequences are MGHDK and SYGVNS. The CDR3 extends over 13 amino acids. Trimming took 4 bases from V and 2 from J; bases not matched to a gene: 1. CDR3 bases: TGTGCCAGCAGTGGGACAGGTCAAGAGACCCAGTACTTC. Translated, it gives CASSGTGQETQYF.

Here the CDR3 DNA reads TGTGCCAGCTCAAGGGACAGGGAGGGCACTGAAGCTTTCTTT. Translated, it gives CASSRDREGTEAFF. The V and J genes are TRBV18 and TRBJ1-1, with TRBD1 matching over 9 bases. V gave up 5 bases and J gave up 4 bases; unmatched junction bases: 5. From germline, CDR1 is KGHSH and CDR2 LQKENI. The CDR3 contains 14 residues.

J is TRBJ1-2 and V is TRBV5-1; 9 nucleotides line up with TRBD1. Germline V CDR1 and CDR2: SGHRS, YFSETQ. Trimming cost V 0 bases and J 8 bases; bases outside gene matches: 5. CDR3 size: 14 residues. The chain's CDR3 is CASSLEAGQGGYTF. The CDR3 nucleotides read TGCGCCAGCAGCTTGGAGGCGGGACAGGGAGGCTACACCTTC.

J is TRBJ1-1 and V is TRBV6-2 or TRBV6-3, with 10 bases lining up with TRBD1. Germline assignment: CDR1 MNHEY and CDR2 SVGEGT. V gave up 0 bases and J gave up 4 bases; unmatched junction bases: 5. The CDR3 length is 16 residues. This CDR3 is CASSYSDRGSGTEAFF. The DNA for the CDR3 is TGTGCCAGCAGTTACTCGGACAGGGGGTCGGGCACTGAAGCTTTCTTT.

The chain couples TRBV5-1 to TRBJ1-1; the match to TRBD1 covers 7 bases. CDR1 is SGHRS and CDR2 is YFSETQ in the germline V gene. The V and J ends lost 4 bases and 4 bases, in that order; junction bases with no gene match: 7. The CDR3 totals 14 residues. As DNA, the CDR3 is TGCGCCAGCAGCAAGACAGGGTATACCACTGAAGCTTTCTTT. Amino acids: CASSKTGYTTEAFF.

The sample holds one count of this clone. The CDR3 sequence is CASSLPGQGGEAFF. CDR3 nucleotide sequence: TGTGCCAGCAGTTTACCGGGACAGGGGGGTGAAGCTTTCTTT. The V call is TRBV28, the J call TRBJ1-1, with 11 positions matching TRBD1. V gave up 2 bases and J gave up 7 bases; unmatched junction bases: 3. From germline, CDR1 is MDHEN and CDR2 SYDVKM. The CDR3 has 14 residues.

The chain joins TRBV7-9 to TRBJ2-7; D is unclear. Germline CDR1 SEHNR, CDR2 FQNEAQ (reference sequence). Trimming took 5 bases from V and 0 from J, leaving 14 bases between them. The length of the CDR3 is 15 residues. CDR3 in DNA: TGTGCCAGCAGCGCCGGACCTTCGACCTCCTACGAGCAGTACTTC. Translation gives CASSAGPSTSYEQYF. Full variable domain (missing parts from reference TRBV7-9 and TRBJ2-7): DTGVSQNPRHKITKRGQNVTFRCDPISEHNRLYWYRQTLGQGPEFLTYFQNEAQLEKSRLLSDRFSAERPKGSFSTLEIQRTEQGDSAMYLCASSAGPSTSYEQYFGPGTRLTVT.

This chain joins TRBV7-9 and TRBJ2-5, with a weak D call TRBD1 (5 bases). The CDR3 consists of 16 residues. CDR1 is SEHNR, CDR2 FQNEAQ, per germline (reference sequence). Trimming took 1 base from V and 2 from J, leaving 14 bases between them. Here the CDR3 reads CASSLVVGANQETQYF. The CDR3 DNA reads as TGTGCCAGCAGCTTAGTCGTTGGGGCAAATCAAGAGACCCAGTACTTC. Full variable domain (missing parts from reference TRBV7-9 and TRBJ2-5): DTGVSQNPRHKITKRGQNVTFRCDPISEHNRLYWYRQTLGQGPEFLTYFQNEAQLEKSRLLSDRFSAERPKGSFSTLEIQRTEQGDSAMYLCASSLVVGANQETQYFGPGTRLLVL.